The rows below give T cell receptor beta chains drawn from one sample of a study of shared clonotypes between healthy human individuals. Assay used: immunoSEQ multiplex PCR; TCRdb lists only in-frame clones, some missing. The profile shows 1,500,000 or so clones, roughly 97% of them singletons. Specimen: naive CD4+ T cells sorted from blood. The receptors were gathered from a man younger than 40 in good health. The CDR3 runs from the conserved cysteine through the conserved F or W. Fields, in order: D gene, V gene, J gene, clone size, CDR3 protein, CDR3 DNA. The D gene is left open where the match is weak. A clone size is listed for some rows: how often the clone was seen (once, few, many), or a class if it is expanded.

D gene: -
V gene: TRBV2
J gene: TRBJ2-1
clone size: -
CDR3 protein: CASSDWGKGSYNEQFF
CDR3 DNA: TGTGCCAGCAGTGATTGGGGAAAAGGATCCTACAATGAGCAGTTCTTC

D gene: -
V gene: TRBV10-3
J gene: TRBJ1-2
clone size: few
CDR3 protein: CAISDPGGGDGYTF
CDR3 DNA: TGTGCCATCAGTGACCCCGGTGGAGGGGATGGCTACACCTTC

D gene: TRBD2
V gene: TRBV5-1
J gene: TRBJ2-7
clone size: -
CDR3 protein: CASSLRTSGSGSYEQYF
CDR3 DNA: TGCGCCAGCAGCTTACGGACTAGCGGGTCAGGCTCCTACGAGCAGTACTTC

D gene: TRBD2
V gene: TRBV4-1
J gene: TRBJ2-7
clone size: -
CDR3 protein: CASSQDTSGYEQYF
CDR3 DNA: TGCGCCAGCAGCCAAGATACTAGCGGGTACGAGCAGTACTTC

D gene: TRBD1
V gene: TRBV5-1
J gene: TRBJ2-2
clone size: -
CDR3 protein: CASSLGQGYTGELFF
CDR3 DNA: TGCGCCAGCAGCTTGGGACAGGGGTACACCGGGGAGCTGTTTTTT

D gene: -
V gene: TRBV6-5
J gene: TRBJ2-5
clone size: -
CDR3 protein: CASSYVQGSRETQYF
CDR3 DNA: TGTGCCAGCAGTTACGTGCAGGGTAGCCGGGAGACCCAGTACTTC

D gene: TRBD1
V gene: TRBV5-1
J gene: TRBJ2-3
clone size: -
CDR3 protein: CASSPGQHLTDTQYF
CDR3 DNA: TGCGCCAGCAGCCCGGGACAGCACCTAACAGATACGCAGTATTTT

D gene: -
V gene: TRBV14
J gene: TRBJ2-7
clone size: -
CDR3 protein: CASSPSGPYEQYF
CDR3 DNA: TGTGCCAGCAGCCCAAGTGGACCCTACGAGCAGTACTTC

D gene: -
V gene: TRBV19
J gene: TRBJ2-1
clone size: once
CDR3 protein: CASSNAYNEQFF
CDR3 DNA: TGTGCCAGTAGTAATGCCTACAATGAGCAGTTCTTC

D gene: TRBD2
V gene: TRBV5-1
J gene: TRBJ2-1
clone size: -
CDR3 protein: CASQQITGGPEQFF
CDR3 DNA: TGCGCCAGCCAACAAATAACGGGAGGTCCTGAGCAGTTCTTC

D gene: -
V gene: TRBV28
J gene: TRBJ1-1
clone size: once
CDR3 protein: CASSFSSGSWNTEAFF
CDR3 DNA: TGTGCCAGCAGTTTTAGTTCCGGCAGCTGGAACACTGAAGCTTTCTTT

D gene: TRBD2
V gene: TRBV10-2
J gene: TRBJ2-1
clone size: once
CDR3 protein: CASSESSGSYNEQFF
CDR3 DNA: TGCGCCAGCAGTGAGTCGAGCGGGAGCTACAATGAGCAGTTCTTC

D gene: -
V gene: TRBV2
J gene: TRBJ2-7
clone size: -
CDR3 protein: CASSEGLTVSYEQYF
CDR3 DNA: TGTGCCAGCAGTGAAGGTCTGACAGTCTCCTACGAGCAGTACTTC

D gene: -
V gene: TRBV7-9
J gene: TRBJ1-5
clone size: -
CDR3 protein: CASSLGQGAQPQHF
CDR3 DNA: TGTGCCAGCAGCTTAGGGCAGGGAGCACAGCCCCAGCATTTT

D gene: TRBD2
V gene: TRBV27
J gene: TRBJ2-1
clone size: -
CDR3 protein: CASSYVASGSMYNEQFF
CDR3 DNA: TGTGCCAGCAGTTACGTCGCTAGCGGGAGTATGTACAATGAGCAGTTCTTC

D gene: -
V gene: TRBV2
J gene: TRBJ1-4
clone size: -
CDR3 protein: CASSGMGNEKLFF
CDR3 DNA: TGTGCCAGCTCCGGGATGGGTAATGAAAAACTGTTTTTT

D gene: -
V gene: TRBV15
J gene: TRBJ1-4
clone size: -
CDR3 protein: CATSRDQGQGWVNEKLFF
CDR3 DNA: TGTGCCACCAGCAGAGATCAGGGCCAGGGGTGGGTTAATGAAAAACTGTTTTTT

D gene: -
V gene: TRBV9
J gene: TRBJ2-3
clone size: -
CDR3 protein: CASSPKAVTDTQYF
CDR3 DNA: TGTGCCAGCAGCCCTAAGGCAGTCACAGATACGCAGTATTTT

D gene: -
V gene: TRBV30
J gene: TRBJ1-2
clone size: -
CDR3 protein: CAWSLPLTVGLKDYGYTF
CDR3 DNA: TGTGCCTGGAGCCTCCCACTTACAGTCGGGTTAAAGGACTATGGCTACACCTTC

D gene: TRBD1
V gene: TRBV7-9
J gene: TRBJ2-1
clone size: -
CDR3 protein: CASSFLDRDRNEQFF
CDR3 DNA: TGTGCCAGCAGCTTTTTGGACAGGGACAGAAATGAGCAGTTCTTC

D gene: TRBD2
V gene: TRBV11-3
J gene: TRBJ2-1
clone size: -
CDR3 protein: CASSREEGGDNEQFF
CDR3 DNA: TGTGCCAGCAGTAGAGAGGAGGGAGGGGACAATGAGCAGTTCTTC

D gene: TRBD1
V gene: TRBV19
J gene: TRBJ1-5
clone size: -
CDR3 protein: CASSIIGQGDNQPQHF
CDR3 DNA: TGTGCCAGTAGTATTATCGGCCAGGGGGATAATCAGCCCCAGCATTTT

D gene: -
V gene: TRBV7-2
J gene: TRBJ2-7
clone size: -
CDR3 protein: CASAHGLRRTPAYEQYF
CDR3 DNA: TGTGCCAGCGCCCACGGACTACGACGGACTCCGGCCTACGAGCAGTACTTC

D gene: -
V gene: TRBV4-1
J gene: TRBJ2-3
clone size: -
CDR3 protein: CASSQDRGDTQYF
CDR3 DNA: TGCGCCAGCAGCCAAGATCGCGGTGATACGCAGTATTTT